The clone carrying this TCR beta chain occurred a few times. Its antigen is as yet unknown. The CDR3 extends over 13 amino acids. Trimming cost V 5 bases and J 6 bases, with 11 bases left between them. The germline CDR1 and CDR2 sequences are SGHTA and FQGNSA. This entry belongs to a study of beta chain features in type 1 diabetes. Overall study results and limits: Across all four CD4+ subsets, people with type 1 diabetes showed modestly shorter TCRB CDR3s. Sequencing of cDNA might inflate the share of cells that strongly express TCR. In comparison with healthy donors, patients had naive, central memory and Treg TCRB repertoires that appeared more similar.

Reverse transcription of all isolated RNA meant that expressed TCRB transcripts were sequenced. Repertoires were generated with immunoSEQ multiplex PCR, while TCRdb's copy carries only in-frame clones and drops some. The sample shows 20,000 to 30,000 clones, 60% to 80% of them seen only once. V is TRBV7-2 and J is TRBJ2-1; D gene ambiguous. The sequenced sample consisted of Tregs from blood. This TCR came from a woman between 40 and 55 years old in good health. In DNA, the CDR3 is TGTGCCAGCAGCCCGAACACCGTCAATGAGCAGTTCTTC. The encoded protein is CASSPNTVNEQFF.